Sequencing of this T cell receptor beta chain was carried out in a study of CD8 T cells in ankylosing spondylitis. TCRdb passed the 5' RACE reads through MiXCR, listing each CDR3 protein once. The table lists roughly 670,000 distinct CDR3 sequences, roughly 20% of them singletons. Deletions cut 6 bases from V and 7 bases from J, with 9 bases between. This CDR3 comprises 12 residues. This clonotype was seen repeatedly, ten times or more. Its antigen is undetermined. Whole-study results and caveats: A TCR beta motif of eight or nine highly homologous variants seemed to mark ankylosing spondylitis blood.

This receptor was obtained from a male donor with ankylosing spondylitis. The chain is built from TRBV12-3 or TRBV12-4 and TRBJ1-4, with D perhaps TRBD1 (6 bases). The sample taken for sequencing was blood, either unsorted or a sorted T cell fraction (not recorded which). CDR3: CASRGGGEKLFF. Written as DNA, the CDR3 is TGTGCCAGCAGGGGAGGGGGTGAAAAACTGTTTTTT.